Below are 3 T cell receptor beta chains sequenced from a single sample in a study of brain metastases from non-small cell lung cancer. Sequencing used immunoSEQ multiplex PCR; TCRdb keeps in-frame clones, though not all of them. The table shows roughly 4,800 clones, with 65% to 90% occurring only once. Material for sequencing was primary lung tumor tissue. The receptors stem from a donor at least 40 years old with non-small cell lung cancer.

The rearrangement uses TRBV3-1 (or the pseudogene TRBV3-2) and TRBJ2-1, with TRBD2 matching over 9 bases. The germline V gene has CDR1 LGHDT and CDR2 YNNKEL (reference sequence). The CDR3 is 18 residues long. V lost 3 bases and J lost 4; bases outside the gene matches: 13. CDR3: CASSHTPGGLALYNEQFF. CDR3 DNA sequence: TGTGCCAGCAGCCACACCCCGGGGGGACTAGCATTGTACAATGAGCAGTTCTTC.

The table lists this clone with a count of one. The chain employs TRBV18 and TRBJ1-5; D might be TRBD1 (5 bases). Germline loops: CDR1 KGHSH, CDR2 LQKENI. Trimming cost V 2 bases and J 3 bases, with 8 bases left between them. The CDR3 runs 14 residues. CDR3 amino acids: CASSPDSDNQPQHF. Here the CDR3 DNA reads TGTGCCAGCTCACCAGACAGTGACAATCAGCCCCAGCATTTT.

The genes are TRBV28 and TRBJ2-3; 9 nucleotides align to TRBD2. Trimming removed 4 bases from V and 2 bases from J; junction bases left unmatched: 10. From germline, CDR1 is MDHEN and CDR2 SYDVKM. CDR3 length: 17 residues. The chain's CDR3 is CASSSPGLAGYTDTQYF. In nucleotides, the CDR3 is TGTGCCAGCAGTTCCCCCGGGCTAGCGGGGTACACAGATACGCAGTATTTT.